This record concerns one TCR beta chain sequence. The antigen remains unidentified. The record originates from a study of beta chain features in type 1 diabetes. Study at large: Analysis included under 120,000,000 sorted cells drawn from all samples. Study results and caveats: Overrepresentation of cells with high TCR expression could result from cDNA sequencing. PCR might pick shorter templates more often, in the same way for patients and controls. Moderately but significantly shorter TCRB CDR3s were found in Type 1 diabetes patients in all four CD4+ subsets. There were fewer insertions and more deletions at the VDJ junctions of type 1 diabetes patients.

Expressed TCRB transcripts were sequenced because the isolated RNA had all been reverse transcribed beforehand. Libraries were prepared by immunoSEQ multiplex PCR; TCRdb keeps only in-frame clonotypes and omits some of them. The sample consists of about 150,000 clones, 6.5% to 9.5% of them appearing once. CDR1 and CDR2 (germline): MDHEN, SYDVKM. The CDR3 runs 12 residues. The ends were cut back, 8 bases at V and 5 bases at J, with 13 bases in the middle. This TCR came from a woman in her thirties or forties with type 1 diabetes. Sequencing was carried out using central memory CD4+ T cells from blood. The chain is built from TRBV28 and TRBJ2-7; D perhaps matches TRBD1 (5 bases). The CDR3 spells CASFGLQDEQYF. The CDR3 DNA reads TGTGCCAGCTTTGGGTTACAGGACGAGCAGTACTTC.